Included here is one TCR beta chain sequence, with context. Amplification used 60 Vbeta primers and 13 Jbeta primers. Produced via immunoSEQ multiplex PCR; TCRdb's table is partial and in-frame only. The top ten clones hold over 1.5% of a sample with around 110,000 clones, about 69% of them seen once. V gave up 5 bases and J gave up 8 bases; unmatched junction bases: 8. This CDR3 contains 13 residues. Germline V gene data show CDR1 as MNHEY and CDR2 as SVGAGI. This entry belongs to a study of cytomegalovirus exposure and HLA in healthy donors. The overall study: Within an early data release were 85 million or so unique TCRs drawn from HLA-typed donors.

The chain combines TRBV6-5 with TRBJ1-2; 7 bases are a match to TRBD1. The receptor's source is a woman aged 18-29 years in good health and CMV-seronegative. The source material was PBMCs. For the CDR3, the DNA is TGTGCCAGCAGTCCGACAGGGATGAGGGGCTACACCTTC. Residues: CASSPTGMRGYTF.